Listed below are T cell receptor beta chains from one sample, sequenced in a study of breast tumors, draining lymph nodes, adjacent tissues. TCRdb reanalysed the multiplex PCR reads using MiXCR and keeps one entry per CDR3 protein. The data hold 290,000 or so distinct CDR3 sequences, with 30% to 35% observed a single time. The material sequenced was axillary lymph node tissue. The origin of the receptors is a female donor with breast cancer. Some clones in this sample may be carry-over from other donors' samples. CDR3s include the opening cysteine and the closing phenylalanine or tryptophan. The D gene is left open where the match is weak. Rows give clone size only sometimes, using once, few, many, or a class for an expanded clone.

j_call cdr3_length d_call clone_size v_call cdr3_nt cdr3_aa
TRBJ2-3 13 . . TRBV24-1 TGTGCCACCAGGGACATATACACAGATACGCAGTATTTT CATRDIYTDTQYF
TRBJ2-7 15 . . TRBV11-2 TGTGCCAGCAGCTTTGCAGGAGACAGCCTCACCGAGCAGTACTTC CASSFAGDSLTEQYF
TRBJ1-6 18 . . TRBV10-2 TGCGCCTGCCCGTGCGCTGTAGGACATCTTAAGACGTATTCACCCCTCCACTTT CACPCAVGHLKTYSPLHF
TRBJ2-5 15 . . TRBV5-4 TGTGCCAGCAGCTTGGAGGTCGCCAGGCAAGAGACCCAGTACTTC CASSLEVARQETQYF
TRBJ2-2 14 TRBD1 . TRBV28 TGTGCCGGCAGCCTAGGGACAGACACCGGGGAGCTGTTTTTT CAGSLGTDTGELFF
TRBJ2-5 16 TRBD2 many TRBV20-1 TGCAGTGCTAGAGATCGCTTACTAGCGGCCAAGGGGACCCAGTACTTC CSARDRLLAAKGTQYF
TRBJ2-2 15 TRBD1 . TRBV19 TGTGCCAGTAGTATGTGGGCAGGGGGCACCGGGGAGCTGTTTTTT CASSMWAGGTGELFF
TRBJ2-1 18 TRBD2 many TRBV10-1 TGCGCCAGCAGTGGGGTTGGGGGAGCGGGAGGTACTTCCAATGAGCAGTTCTTC CASSGVGGAGGTSNEQFF
TRBJ2-1 15 TRBD2 few TRBV11-2 TGTGCCAGCACCAATAGCGGGACGGGGGGCCGTGAGCAGTTCTTC CASTNSGTGGREQFF
TRBJ2-3 17 . many TRBV7-9 TGTGCCAGCAGCTCGACGGTGGGGGGGGCCCGCACAGATACGCAGTATTTT CASSSTVGGARTDTQYF
TRBJ2-2 15 . few TRBV4-2 TGTGCCAGCAGCCGCGCCGGAGGAAACACCGGGGAGCTGTTTTTT CASSRAGGNTGELFF
TRBJ2-1 14 TRBD2 many TRBV19 TGTGCCAGTACCGGCCTAGCGGGAGAGGCTGAGCAGTTCTTC CASTGLAGEAEQFF
TRBJ2-2 15 TRBD2 many TRBV20-1 TGCAGTGCTAGAAGTTCCGGGAGGTATGGCGGGGAGCTGTTTTTT CSARSSGRYGGELFF
TRBJ1-3 14 . . TRBV20-1 TGCAGTGCGGAGGATGTCTCGGGGGGAAGCACCATATATTTT CSAEDVSGGSTIYF
TRBJ1-1 15 . . TRBV20-1 TGCAGTGCTACCCAGGGGTTGTTGTTGAACACTGAAGCTTTCTTT CSATQGLLLNTEAFF
TRBJ1-3 14 . . TRBV10-3 TGTGCCATCAGTCCTACAGGGTCTGGGAACACCATATATTTT CAISPTGSGNTIYF
TRBJ2-5 15 TRBD1 many TRBV6-1 TGTGCCAGCAGTATGGGACAGGGGATACAAGAGACCCAGTACTTC CASSMGQGIQETQYF
TRBJ1-2 16 . many TRBV7-9 TGTGCCAGCAGCTTAGAGAGTGTAGGGGCGGGCTATGGCTACACCTTC CASSLESVGAGYGYTF
TRBJ2-3 12 TRBD2 many TRBV20-1 TGCAGTGCTAGTAGGGAGGGCGATACGCAGTATTTT CSASREGDTQYF
TRBJ2-1 11 . many TRBV7-9 TGTGCCAGCACACTAGCTAATGAGCAGTTCTTC CASTLANEQFF
TRBJ2-3 16 TRBD1 many TRBV5-1 TGCGCCAGCAGCTTGACGGGACAGGGGGCGACAGATACGCAGTATTTT CASSLTGQGATDTQYF
TRBJ1-2 15 . many TRBV4-2 TGTGCCAGCAGCCATCCCTCCGAGGGTAACTATGGCTACACCTTC CASSHPSEGNYGYTF
TRBJ2-1 18 . . TRBV7-2 TGTGCCAGCAGGGGAAGGGGGGGGGGACGGAGCTCCTACCCTGAGCAGTTCTTC CASRGRGGGRSSYPEQFF
TRBJ2-1 16 . many TRBV7-3 TGTGCCAGCAGCTTAATTACGGGAGAGGACCGGTTTGAGCAGTTCTTC CASSLITGEDRFEQFF
TRBJ2-1 17 . few TRBV6-5 TGTGCCAGCAGTTACTCCCCCGAGATATCCTCCTACAATGAGCAGTTCTTC CASSYSPEISSYNEQFF
TRBJ2-7 18 TRBD2 many TRBV5-6 TGTGCCAGCACCATCTACCCGGGACTAGCGCGAGGAGGCTACGAGCAGTACTTC CASTIYPGLARGGYEQYF
TRBJ2-5 16 TRBD2 once TRBV5-1 TGCGCCAGCAGCTTGTCTACTAGCGGGAGGGCCGAGACCCAGTACTTC CASSLSTSGRAETQYF
TRBJ2-7 13 . many TRBV2 TGTGCCAGCAGAGGGCAGGGTGGAGGCAAGCAGTACTTC CASRGQGGGKQYF
TRBJ1-2 14 . many TRBV7-8 TGTGCCAGCAGCTTAGTGGATGGTAACTATGGCTACACCTTC CASSLVDGNYGYTF
TRBJ1-5 17 TRBD1 many TRBV15 TGTGCCACCAGCAGAGGAGAGATGGACAGGCGATATCAGCCCCAGCATTTT CATSRGEMDRRYQPQHF
TRBJ2-6 17 . . TRBV5-1 TGCGCCAGCAGCTGGGGGGAGAGGGCATCTGGGGCCAACGTCCTGACTTTC CASSWGERASGANVLTF
TRBJ2-7 16 TRBD2 many TRBV4-1 TGCGCCAGCAGCCAGACACAGACTAGCGGGGCCTACGAGCAGTACTTC CASSQTQTSGAYEQYF